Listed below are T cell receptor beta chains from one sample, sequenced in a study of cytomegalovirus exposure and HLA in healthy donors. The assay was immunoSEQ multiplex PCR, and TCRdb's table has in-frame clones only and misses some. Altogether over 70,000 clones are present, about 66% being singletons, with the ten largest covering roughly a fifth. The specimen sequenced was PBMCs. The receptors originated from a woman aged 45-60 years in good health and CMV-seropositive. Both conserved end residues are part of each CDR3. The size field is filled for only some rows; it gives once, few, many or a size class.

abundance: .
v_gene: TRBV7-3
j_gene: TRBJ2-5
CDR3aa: CASSPSGDPQETQYF

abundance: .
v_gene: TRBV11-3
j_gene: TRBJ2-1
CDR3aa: CASSFATNNEQFF

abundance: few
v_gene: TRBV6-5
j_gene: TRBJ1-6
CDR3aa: CASSSWGPDNSPLHF

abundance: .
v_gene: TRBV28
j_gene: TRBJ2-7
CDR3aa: CASSFVGQGYEQYF

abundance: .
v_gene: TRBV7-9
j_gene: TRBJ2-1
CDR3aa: CASSSRAAGASIEQFF

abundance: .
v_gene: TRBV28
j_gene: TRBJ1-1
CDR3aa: CASQSGQIMNTEAFF

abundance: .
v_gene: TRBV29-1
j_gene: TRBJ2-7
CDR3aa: CSVSGGLLSYEQYF

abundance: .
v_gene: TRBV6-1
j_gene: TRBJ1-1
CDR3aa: CASRRDFPNTEAFF

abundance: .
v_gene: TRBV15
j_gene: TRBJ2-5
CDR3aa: CATSSGTGGGGETQYF

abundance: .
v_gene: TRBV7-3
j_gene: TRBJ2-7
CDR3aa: CASSPGTGYEQYF

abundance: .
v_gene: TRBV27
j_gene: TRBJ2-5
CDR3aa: CASSYSSGRETQYF